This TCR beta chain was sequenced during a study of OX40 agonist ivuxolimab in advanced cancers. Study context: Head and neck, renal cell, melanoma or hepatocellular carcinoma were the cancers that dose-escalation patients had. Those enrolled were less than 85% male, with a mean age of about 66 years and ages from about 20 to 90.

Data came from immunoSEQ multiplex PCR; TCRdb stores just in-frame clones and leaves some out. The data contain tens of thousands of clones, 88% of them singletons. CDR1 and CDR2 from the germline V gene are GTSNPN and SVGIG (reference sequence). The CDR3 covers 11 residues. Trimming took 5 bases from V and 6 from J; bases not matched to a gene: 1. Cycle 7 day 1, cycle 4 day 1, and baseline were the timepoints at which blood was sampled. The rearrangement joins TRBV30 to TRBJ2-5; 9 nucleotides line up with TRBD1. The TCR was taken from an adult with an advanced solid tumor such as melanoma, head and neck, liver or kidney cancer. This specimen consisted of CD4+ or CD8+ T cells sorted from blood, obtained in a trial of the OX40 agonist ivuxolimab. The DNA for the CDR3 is TGTGCCTGGGGACAGGGGAAGACCCAGTACTTC. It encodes CAWGQGKTQYF.